The sample holds many counts of the clone carrying this TCR beta chain. From the 5' RACE reads, TCRdb called clonotypes with MiXCR, one entry per CDR3 protein. The data show 90,000 to 120,000 distinct CDR3 sequences, 11% seen once. The record originates from a study of early T cells in non-severe SARS-CoV-2 infection. The CDR3 length is 13 residues. The germline V gene encodes CDR1 ENHRY and CDR2 SYGVKD. V lost 4 bases and J 1 base, leaving 7 bases between the germline ends. This chain links TRBV10-3 with TRBJ2-5; D is unresolved. This receptor was identified in an adult who was a healthcare worker with PCR-confirmed SARS-CoV-2 infection or an uninfected control (not recorded which). Material: whole blood. In DNA, the CDR3 is TGTGCCATCAGTGTGGCCGGCCAAGAGACCCAGTACTTC. As protein: CAISVAGQETQYF.